This T cell receptor (beta chain) emerged from a study of PD-1 blockade in classical Hodgkin lymphoma (dated by TCRdb to 2018 to 2020). Concerning the study at large: Nivolumab dosing was 3 mg/kg intravenously every 2 weeks, continuing until either disease progression or unacceptable toxicity. To define a peripheral blood immune signature of response to PD-1 blockade in classical Hodgkin lymphoma, the study combined TCR beta sequencing with CyTOF.

Notes on this clone: No antigen is known for it. Base qualities are not at hand, and no much larger clone is one base apart.

A distance of 12 bases separates the germline ends of V and J, which lose 4 bases and 8 bases respectively. From a lookup of the germline V gene, CDR1 and CDR2 are SGDLS and YYNGEE. The CDR3, from cysteine to phenylalanine, totals 12 residues. This entry keeps only the CDR3 DNA: 36 bases, framed from base 1. In light of the paper, this sample's time point label describes: cycle 2 day 1 (C2D1) of nivolumab. Every trial patient had relapsed following autologous stem cell transplantation, and prior brentuximab vedotin exposure was what differed among cohorts A, B and C. The trial cohort was composed of about 53 patients with relapsed/refractory classical Hodgkin lymphoma, for whom complete response, partial response or progressive disease was recorded as best overall response. Single-agent nivolumab was administered to trial patients in the multi-cohort phase II CheckMate 205 trial. An independent review committee assessed best overall response by applying the 2007 International Working Group response criteria. Trial PBMCs were obtained immediately prior to nivolumab initiation (C1D1) and on therapy at cycle 2 day 1 and cycle 4 day 1. Peripheral blood was collected in 8 mL Vacutainer Cell Preparation Tubes, from which PBMCs were isolated by centrifugation and then cryopreserved.

Points the paper makes about the study in general: Lower diversity was seen in patients whose nivolumab began less than 1 year after ASCT, and these patients were left out of later analyses so that immune reconstitution would not confound the results. The study covered only a single clinical trial cohort, and the causes of the repertoire differences, possibly disease activity or prior therapy, were still not defined. Trial patients with a complete response had baseline diversity similar to that of newly diagnosed patients, while partial responders and progressors had significantly lower diversity. A significant rise by C4D1 was seen in CD4+ but not CD8+ TCR diversity (p=0.0027 vs p=0.16), with the rise being most apparent in complete responders (p=0.02). Baseline TCR diversity was reported as lower in newly diagnosed patients than in healthy donors, and lower still in relapsed/refractory patients.

Genomic DNA was extracted with the Qiagen DNeasy kit from unsorted PBMCs and from negatively selected CD4+ and CD8+ fractions. TCR beta CDR3 regions were amplified by immunoSEQ multiplex PCR using primers annealing to V and J segments. Amplification bias was minimized using a synthetic immune receptor repertoire, and residual bias was removed computationally after sequencing. From the authors' description of their analysis: Custom Python scripts were used to quantify repertoire diversity as the Shannon entropy index. The unsorted, CD4+ and CD8+ repertoires were each analyzed separately, with the exception of combined analyses, where CD4+ and CD8+ sequences were merged in silico. Clonal expansion was defined as a frequency increase of at least 2-fold after treatment compared with C1D1, and clones undetected at baseline were assigned a pseudocount of 0.5. Singleton clones were defined as clones with 0 or 1 copy at C1D1, and non-singleton clones were defined as clones with 2 or more copies. Clones expanded in unsorted samples were annotated as CD4+, CD8+ or unknown by matching protein sequences in sorted samples from the same patient. Wilcoxon tests on paired samples were used to test changes in diversity from C1D1 to C4D1. Entries here come from immuneACCESS through TCRdb and include only in-frame sequences with V and J called. Some clones fail to appear in such tables; in the studies checked, an unresolved V gene covers under half of the shortfall, and the cause of the remainder is unknown. The DNA was the basis for D and trimming; V, J and clone size are from that table. The sample profile shows roughly 100,000 clones; around 89% of them were found once. Together, the top ten hold under 8% of the sample.

The origin of this receptor is a human donor with classical Hodgkin lymphoma. The V gene is TRBV9 and the J gene is TRBJ1-1; the D gene identity is not certain. The material sequenced was peripheral blood mononuclear cells (PBMCs), taken before the second cycle of nivolumab. The CDR3 protein: CASSPPLSEAFF. Here is the DNA: TGTGCCAGCAGCCCCCCCCTGTCCGAAGCTTTCTTT.